A selection of T cell receptor beta chains follows, all from one sample in a study of shared clonotypes between healthy human individuals. The repertoire was sequenced with immunoSEQ multiplex PCR; TCRdb's copy has only in-frame clones and lacks some. The sample includes millions of clones, about 93% of them seen just once. The specimen was naive CD8+ T cells from PBMCs. These receptor sequences come from a young man in good health. Some clones in this sample may be carry-over from other donors' samples. The CDR3 runs from the conserved cysteine through the conserved F or W. A D gene is named only where the DNA matches it firmly. Where a row states a size, it is once, few, many or the class of an expanded clone; other rows omit it.

>-|TRBD1|13|TRBJ2-1|TRBV27
CASSLWTGGEQFF
TGTGCCAGCAGTTTATGGACAGGGGGCGAGCAGTTCTTC
>-|TRBD2|18|TRBJ2-2|TRBV10-2
CASSWTSGSAENTGELFF
TGCGCCAGCAGTTGGACTAGCGGGAGTGCAGAAAACACCGGGGAGCTGTTTTTT
>-|TRBD2|15|TRBJ2-1|TRBV28
CASSFLAGVNNEQFF
TGTGCCAGCAGTTTCTTAGCGGGAGTCAACAATGAGCAGTTCTTC
>-|TRBD2|14|TRBJ2-7|TRBV11-2
CASSPLAGGYEQYF
TGTGCCAGCAGCCCACTAGCGGGAGGCTACGAGCAGTACTTC
>once|-|15|TRBJ2-3|TRBV2
CASGGTATSTDTQYF
TGTGCCAGCGGGGGGACAGCTACTAGCACAGATACGCAGTATTTT
>-|-|15|TRBJ2-2|TRBV7-9
CASSFEGHNTGELFF
TGTGCCAGCAGCTTTGAGGGGCACAACACCGGGGAGCTGTTTTTT
>once|TRBD1|14|TRBJ1-4|TRBV25-1
CASSFDRGGEKLFF
TGTGCCAGCAGTTTTGACAGGGGAGGTGAAAAACTGTTTTTT
>-|-|14|TRBJ2-7|TRBV4-3
CASSQAQGSYEQYF
TGCGCCAGCAGCCAAGCTCAGGGCAGCTACGAGCAGTACTTC
>-|TRBD2|14|TRBJ2-7|TRBV5-1
CASRWASGTYEQYF
TGCGCCAGCCGCTGGGCTAGCGGGACCTACGAGCAGTACTTC
>once|TRBD1|13|TRBJ1-2|TRBV25-1
CASGDSTNYGYTF
TGTGCCAGTGGGGACAGCACAAACTATGGCTACACCTTC
>-|TRBD2|15|TRBJ2-3|TRBV4-1
CASSPTSGSTDTQYF
TGCGCCAGCAGTCCCACTAGCGGGAGTACAGATACGCAGTATTTT
>-|-|14|TRBJ1-1|TRBV10-3
CAISATPGDTEAFF
TGTGCCATCAGTGCGACGCCCGGGGACACTGAAGCTTTCTTT
>-|-|15|TRBJ2-6|TRBV5-1
CASSPLFSGANVLTF
TGCGCCAGCAGCCCCCTATTCTCTGGGGCCAACGTCCTGACTTTC
>-|TRBD2|17|TRBJ2-3|TRBV4-3
CASSVGFIAGGTDTQYF
TGCGCCAGCAGCGTAGGTTTTATCGCGGGAGGGACAGATACGCAGTATTTT
>-|-|15|TRBJ2-1|TRBV27
CASAFGGKGFDEQFF
TGTGCCAGCGCCTTTGGGGGGAAGGGGTTCGATGAGCAGTTCTTC
>-|TRBD2|15|TRBJ2-1|TRBV9
CASSRGVREVHEQFF
TGTGCCAGCAGCCGGGGGGTGCGGGAGGTTCATGAGCAGTTCTTC
>once|TRBD2|18|TRBJ2-1|TRBV10-3
CAISENYGGLAVYNEQFF
TGTGCCATCAGTGAGAATTATGGGGGACTAGCGGTCTACAATGAGCAGTTCTTC
>-|-|16|TRBJ2-1|TRBV9
CASSATPREEFNEQFF
TGTGCCAGCAGCGCCACCCCCAGGGAGGAGTTCAATGAGCAGTTCTTC
>-|-|15|TRBJ2-7|TRBV12-2
CASRKPDRGFLGQYF
TGTGCAAGTCGCAAACCGGACAGGGGGTTCCTAGGGCAGTACTTC
>-|-|17|TRBJ2-1|TRBV7-9
CASSLAAAVSSYNEQFF
TGTGCCAGCAGCTTAGCCGCGGCGGTGAGCTCCTACAATGAGCAGTTCTTC
>-|-|15|TRBJ1-2|TRBV28
CASSFTVLHRQGYTF
TGTGCCAGCAGTTTTACTGTCCTCCACAGGCAAGGCTACACCTTC
>-|TRBD1|16|TRBJ1-2|TRBV7-9
CASSKNRDRDLRGYTF
TGTGCCAGCAGCAAGAACCGGGACAGAGATCTCCGTGGCTACACCTTC
>-|-|14|TRBJ2-1|TRBV4-1
CASSQVGQGNEQFF
TGCGCCAGCAGCCAAGTAGGGCAGGGAAATGAGCAGTTCTTC
>few|-|12|TRBJ1-1|TRBV7-9
CASSLSGRQAFF
TGTGCCAGCAGCCTTAGTGGGAGGCAAGCTTTCTTT
>few|-|15|TRBJ2-2|TRBV4-3
CASREGTGSTGELFF
TGCGCCAGCCGGGAGGGGACAGGGAGTACCGGGGAGCTGTTTTTT
>-|-|16|TRBJ2-7|TRBV11-2
CASSLHGSIGSYEQYF
TGTGCCAGCAGCTTACATGGGTCCATTGGGTCCTACGAGCAGTACTTC
>-|-|15|TRBJ2-7|TRBV6-1
CASEILGQGPYEQYF
TGTGCCAGCGAAATCTTAGGGCAGGGCCCCTACGAGCAGTACTTC
>-|-|14|TRBJ2-7|TRBV30
CAWSVRGSSYEQYF
TGTGCCTGGAGTGTGAGGGGGAGCTCCTACGAGCAGTACTTC
>-|TRBD2|16|TRBJ2-4|TRBV5-4
CASSELAGGPQNIQYF
TGTGCCAGCAGTGAACTAGCGGGAGGGCCCCAAAACATTCAGTACTTC
>-|-|13|TRBJ1-2|TRBV29-1
CSVTPLGIYGYTF
TGCAGCGTGACCCCTTTGGGGATCTATGGCTACACCTTC
>-|TRBD2|15|TRBJ2-5|TRBV27
CASSPGTTVGETQYF
TGTGCCAGCAGTCCCGGGACTACGGTAGGAGAGACCCAGTACTTC
>-|-|15|TRBJ2-1|TRBV9
CASSVGGYPYNEQFF
TGTGCCAGCAGCGTCGGCGGATATCCCTACAATGAGCAGTTCTTC
>-|TRBD1|16|TRBJ1-2|TRBV18
CASSHRDRQNPYGYTF
TGTGCCAGCTCGCACCGGGACAGACAGAATCCCTATGGCTACACCTTC
>-|-|13|TRBJ1-1|TRBV5-1
CASSLASGNEAFF
TGCGCCAGCAGCTTGGCCTCGGGGAATGAAGCTTTCTTT
>-|-|15|TRBJ2-7|TRBV6-1
CASSEQPGGPYEQYF
TGTGCCAGCAGTGAACAGCCTGGGGGGCCCTACGAGCAGTACTTC
>-|-|14|TRBJ1-2|TRBV7-9
CASSLVGPGDSYTF
TGTGCCAGCAGCTTGGTGGGTCCTGGGGATAGCTACACCTTC
>-|TRBD1|13|TRBJ1-1|TRBV27
CASSSGTGSEAFF
TGTGCCAGCAGTTCCGGGACAGGGTCTGAAGCTTTCTTT
>-|-|15|TRBJ1-5|TRBV6-1
CASSEQVSINQPQHF
TGTGCCAGCAGTGAACAGGTCTCAATTAATCAGCCCCAGCATTTT
>-|TRBD2|13|TRBJ2-1|TRBV9
CASNSGRAGEQFF
TGTGCCAGCAACAGCGGGAGGGCCGGTGAGCAGTTCTTC
>-|TRBD2|16|TRBJ2-2|TRBV28
CASSPGGLAGPEELFF
TGTGCCAGCAGCCCAGGGGGACTAGCGGGACCCGAGGAGCTGTTTTTT
>-|TRBD2|15|TRBJ2-1|TRBV6-5
CASSYGVAGFNEQFF
TGTGCCAGCAGTTATGGGGTAGCGGGATTCAATGAGCAGTTCTTC
>-|-|16|TRBJ1-5|TRBV27
CASSLGPGGGNQPQHF
TGTGCCAGCAGTTTAGGCCCCGGGGGGGGGAATCAGCCCCAGCATTTT
>-|-|14|TRBJ2-4|TRBV4-3
CASSQGLLQNIQYF
TGCGCCAGCAGCCAAGGACTTCTGCAAAACATTCAGTACTTC
>-|-|14|TRBJ1-1|TRBV28
CASSLGARGSEAFF
TGTGCCAGCAGTTTGGGGGCGCGGGGTTCTGAAGCTTTCTTT
>-|-|14|TRBJ1-2|TRBV4-2
CASSQERGEDGYTF
TGTGCCAGCAGCCAAGAAAGAGGGGAGGATGGCTACACCTTC
>-|TRBD2|15|TRBJ2-7|TRBV29-1
CSVEEPTSGIYEQYF
TGCAGCGTTGAGGAACCAACTAGCGGGATCTACGAGCAGTACTTC